The source of this T cell receptor (beta chain) is a study of T cell clonality in common variable immunodeficiency. Unmatched junction bases numbered 10, after V lost 5 bases and J lost 7 bases. The CDR3 sequence is 15 residues long. Germline CDR1 and CDR2: SEHNR and FQNEAQ (reference sequence). General observations from the study: Reportedly, TCR beta sequences from common variable immunodeficiency showed fewer deletions and N-nucleotide insertions. CVID subjects showed higher TCRbeta clonality than healthy controls.

This clone has more than one count but fewer than ten. The antigen is unknown. The CDR3 end is not reached by the read, which stops 3 residues before it; the germline J gene fills it in. TCRdb's table, derived via immunoSEQ multiplex PCR, lists solely in-frame clones and lacks some. Sampling found some 14,000 clones, none seen once. This receptor was obtained from a human donor with common variable immunodeficiency. The V gene is TRBV7-9, the J gene TRBJ2-3; the match to TRBD2 covers 9 bases. Sequencing input: peripheral blood mononuclear cells. Incomplete CDR3 DNA: TGTGCCAGCAGCCACTTGGGCGGGGGGGCGAATACG. Amino acid sequence: CASSHLGGGANT. The whole CDR3 sequence is CASSHLGGGANTQYF. The whole variable domain, filled in from reference TRBV7-9 and TRBJ2-3, reads DTGVSQNPRHKITKRGQNVTFRCDPISEHNRLYWYRQTLGQGPEFLTYFQNEAQLEKSRLLSDRFSAERPKGSFSTLEIQRTEQGDSAMYLCASSHLGGGANTQYFGPGTRLTVL.